The rows below give T cell receptor beta chains drawn from one sample of a study of cytomegalovirus exposure and HLA in healthy donors. Repertoires were generated with immunoSEQ multiplex PCR, while TCRdb's copy carries only in-frame clones and drops some. The data show 250,000 or so clones, roughly four fifths seen once. Sequenced sample: PBMCs. The receptor set was obtained from a woman in her sixties or seventies in good health and CMV-seropositive. Both conserved end residues are part of each CDR3. D genes are given only for firm matches. Some rows have no size entry. The others give once, few or many, or a class for an expanded clone.

cdr3_aa,cdr3_nt,v_call,d_call,cdr3_length,clone_size,j_call
CAWSVKVATYEQYF,TGCGCCTGGAGTGTAAAGGTAGCTACCTACGAGCAGTACTTC,TRBV30,NA,14,NA,TRBJ2-7
CASSDTGEVGHYGYTF,TGTGCCAGCAGTGACACAGGGGAGGTTGGACACTATGGCTACACCTTC,TRBV6-1,TRBD1,16,NA,TRBJ1-2
CASRITGNTEAFF,TGCGCCAGCAGAATAACAGGGAACACTGAAGCTTTCTTT,TRBV5-1,NA,13,NA,TRBJ1-1
CASSSRGGYTF,TGTGCCAGCAGTTCCCGGGGGGGCTACACCTTC,TRBV6-5,NA,11,NA,TRBJ1-2
CASSEAGVVDTQYF,TGTGCCAGCAGTGAGGCGGGAGTTGTAGATACGCAGTATTTT,TRBV2,TRBD2,14,NA,TRBJ2-3
CASSQGKMMTYYGYTF,TGCGCCAGCAGCCAAGGAAAGATGATGACTTACTATGGCTACACCTTC,TRBV4-1,NA,16,NA,TRBJ1-2
CASSQVSGVREQYF,TGCGCCAGCAGCCAAGTATCGGGAGTACGCGAGCAGTACTTC,TRBV4-1,NA,14,NA,TRBJ2-7
CASSQEVGTGGGYTF,TGCGCCAGCAGTCAAGAAGTGGGGACAGGTGGTGGCTACACCTTC,TRBV23-1,TRBD1,15,few,TRBJ1-2
CASSNGDNYEQYF,TGTGCCAGCTCCAACGGGGACAATTACGAGCAGTACTTC,TRBV9,NA,13,NA,TRBJ2-7
CASSQSHEQFF,TGTGCCAGCAGCCAATCCCATGAGCAGTTCTTC,TRBV7-6,NA,11,NA,TRBJ2-1
CASSFSGTPYEQYF,TGTGCCAGCAGCTTTAGCGGGACTCCCTACGAGCAGTACTTC,TRBV7-9,TRBD2,14,NA,TRBJ2-7
CASSVTGVNTEAFF,TGTGCCAGCAGCGTAACAGGGGTGAACACTGAAGCTTTCTTT,TRBV9,TRBD1,14,NA,TRBJ1-1
CASSSKTGNTEAFF,TGTGCCAGCAGCTCCAAGACGGGGAACACTGAAGCTTTCTTT,TRBV7-9,NA,14,NA,TRBJ1-1
CATLSGLARNNEQFF,TGTGCCACCCTCTCTGGACTAGCGCGTAACAATGAGCAGTTCTTC,TRBV2,TRBD2,15,once,TRBJ2-1
CASEAGQGSSGELFF,TGTGCCAGCGAGGCGGGACAGGGGAGTTCCGGGGAGCTGTTTTTT,TRBV7-9,TRBD1,15,NA,TRBJ2-2
CASSPGGGGSQPQHF,TGCGCCAGCAGCCCGGGGGGGGGCGGGTCGCAGCCCCAGCATTTT,TRBV5-1,NA,15,NA,TRBJ1-5
CASSLAEGGYTF,TGTGCCAGCAGCCTTGCGGAGGGTGGCTACACCTTC,TRBV5-4,NA,12,NA,TRBJ1-2
CASSSRHNTEAFF,TGTGCCAGCAGCTCCCGACACAACACTGAAGCTTTCTTT,TRBV7-3,NA,13,NA,TRBJ1-1
CASSLGPSEQYF,TGCGCCAGCAGCTTGGGTCCCTCCGAGCAGTACTTC,TRBV5-1,NA,12,NA,TRBJ2-7
CASSSLGLAGGKFEQYF,TGCGCCAGCAGCTCACTGGGACTAGCGGGAGGAAAATTCGAGCAGTACTTC,TRBV5-1,TRBD2,17,NA,TRBJ2-7
CASSPRASWGNTIYF,TGTGCCAGCAGCCCCAGGGCATCTTGGGGAAACACCATATATTTT,TRBV5-8,NA,15,NA,TRBJ1-3
CASSPRIQGNYGYTF,TGTGCCAGCAGCCCCCGCATACAGGGTAACTATGGCTACACCTTC,TRBV28,NA,15,NA,TRBJ1-2
CASSPNPGPNYGYTF,TGCGCCAGCAGCCCGAACCCTGGGCCGAACTATGGCTACACCTTC,TRBV5-1,NA,15,NA,TRBJ1-2
CASSVSGRAETQYF,TGTGCCAGCAGTGTTAGCGGCCGTGCGGAGACCCAGTACTTC,TRBV28,NA,14,NA,TRBJ2-5
CASSHRDSYEQYF,TGTGCCAGCAGCCACAGGGATTCGTACGAGCAGTACTTC,TRBV5-8,NA,13,NA,TRBJ2-7
CASSTSTGGSMSGELFF,TGTGCCAGTAGTACCTCCACTGGCGGGAGTATGTCCGGGGAGCTGTTTTTT,TRBV19,TRBD2,17,NA,TRBJ2-2
CSVEARGTGTTYEQYF,TGCAGCGTTGAAGCCCGTGGGACAGGGACAACCTACGAGCAGTACTTC,TRBV29-1,TRBD1,16,NA,TRBJ2-7
CASRRDHTQYF,TGTGCCAGCAGGCGGGACCACACGCAGTATTTT,TRBV11-2,NA,11,NA,TRBJ2-3
CASSDAGAANTEAFF,TGTGCCAGCAGTGATGCTGGGGCAGCAAACACTGAAGCTTTCTTT,TRBV25-1,NA,15,NA,TRBJ1-1
CASSLVSSGYSSYEQYF,TGCGCCAGCAGCTTGGTGTCTAGCGGGTATAGCTCCTACGAGCAGTACTTC,TRBV5-1,TRBD2,17,NA,TRBJ2-7
CASYYPGDTGELFF,TGTGCCAGCTACTATCCCGGGGACACCGGGGAGCTGTTTTTT,TRBV7-9,NA,14,NA,TRBJ2-2
CASSIQLAGAKEQYF,TGTGCCAGTAGTATTCAACTAGCGGGAGCCAAAGAGCAGTACTTC,TRBV19,TRBD2,15,once,TRBJ2-7
CASSLLPGHRSGNTIYF,TGTGCCAGCAGCTTACTGCCGGGACACCGCTCTGGAAACACCATATATTTT,TRBV11-2,NA,17,NA,TRBJ1-3
CASSYSSTDTQYF,TGCGCCAGCAGCTACTCTAGCACAGATACGCAGTATTTT,TRBV5-1,NA,13,NA,TRBJ2-3
CASSTRLGPGDTQYF,TGTGCCAGCAGTACCCGACTAGGGCCCGGAGATACGCAGTATTTT,TRBV6-1,NA,15,NA,TRBJ2-3
CASSRRHLSYEQYF,TGTGCCAGCAGTCGTCGACACCTCTCCTACGAGCAGTACTTC,TRBV6-5,NA,14,NA,TRBJ2-7
CASSQDRGQETQYF,TGTGCCAGCAGTCAGGACAGGGGACAAGAGACCCAGTACTTC,TRBV27,TRBD1,14,NA,TRBJ2-5
CASSSKLRTGGNTEAFF,TGCGCCAGCAGCTCAAAGCTTCGGACAGGGGGCAACACTGAAGCTTTCTTT,TRBV5-1,TRBD1,17,NA,TRBJ1-1
CASSFIDTHTEAFF,TGTGCCAGCAGCTTCATTGACACCCACACTGAAGCTTTCTTT,TRBV5-4,NA,14,NA,TRBJ1-1
CASSSGQRTEAFF,TGTGCCAGCAGTTCGGGACAGCGAACTGAAGCTTTCTTT,TRBV28,TRBD1,13,NA,TRBJ1-1
CASSVAAGLGIGTDTQYF,TGTGCCAGCAGCGTAGCGGCGGGACTAGGAATTGGCACAGATACGCAGTATTTT,TRBV9,TRBD2,18,NA,TRBJ2-3
CASAGTSDSYEQYF,TGTGCCAGCGCTGGGACTAGCGACTCCTACGAGCAGTACTTC,TRBV7-6,TRBD2,14,few,TRBJ2-7
CASSIQGGYNEQFF,TGTGCCAGTAGTATTCAGGGAGGCTACAATGAGCAGTTCTTC,TRBV19,NA,14,once,TRBJ2-1
CASSLGTGKGDTQYF,TGTGCCAGCAGCTTGGGGACAGGGAAGGGAGATACGCAGTATTTT,TRBV5-6,TRBD1,15,NA,TRBJ2-3
CAWRGLSEQYF,TGTGCCTGGAGGGGCCTGTCCGAGCAGTACTTC,TRBV30,NA,11,NA,TRBJ2-7
CASSPGRGYEAFF,TGTGCCAGCAGCCCCGGCAGGGGGTATGAAGCTTTCTTT,TRBV6-5,TRBD1,13,few,TRBJ1-1
CASSRQGIYEQYF,TGTGCCAGTAGTCGACAGGGTATCTACGAGCAGTACTTC,TRBV19,TRBD1,13,NA,TRBJ2-7
CASRELFRQGSTDTQYF,TGTGCCAGCCGCGAACTCTTTAGACAGGGAAGCACAGATACGCAGTATTTT,TRBV4-2,TRBD1,17,NA,TRBJ2-3
CASSSGQPLEKLFF,TGCGCCAGCAGCTCGGGACAGCCTCTCGAAAAACTGTTTTTT,TRBV5-1,TRBD1,14,NA,TRBJ1-4
CASSSDNLYGYTF,TGCGCCAGCAGCTCCGACAACCTCTATGGCTACACCTTC,TRBV5-1,NA,13,NA,TRBJ1-2
CASSRMGQGNTIYF,TGTGCCAGCAGCCGGATGGGACAGGGGAACACCATATATTTT,TRBV5-6,TRBD1,14,NA,TRBJ1-3
CASRLRGSGRGTDTQYF,TGTGCCAGTAGGCTCCGTGGGAGCGGGAGGGGGACAGATACGCAGTATTTT,TRBV19,TRBD2,17,NA,TRBJ2-3
CASSLSRWSDTEAFF,TGTGCCAGCAGCTTGAGTCGGTGGTCGGACACTGAAGCTTTCTTT,TRBV5-4,NA,15,NA,TRBJ1-1
CASSPPGRGHNEQFF,TGTGCCAGCAGCCCTCCAGGGCGAGGCCACAATGAGCAGTTCTTC,TRBV7-9,NA,15,NA,TRBJ2-1
CASSYTSGATDTQYF,TGTGCCAGCAGTTACACTAGCGGGGCCACAGATACGCAGTATTTT,TRBV7-9,TRBD2,15,few,TRBJ2-3
CASSHPRTGLFSYEQYF,TGCGCCAGCAGCCACCCACGGACAGGCCTATTCTCCTACGAGCAGTACTTC,TRBV5-1,TRBD1,17,NA,TRBJ2-7
CASSPLGGATDTQYF,TGTGCCAGCAGCCCCCTGGGCGGGGCCACAGATACGCAGTATTTT,TRBV7-9,NA,15,NA,TRBJ2-3